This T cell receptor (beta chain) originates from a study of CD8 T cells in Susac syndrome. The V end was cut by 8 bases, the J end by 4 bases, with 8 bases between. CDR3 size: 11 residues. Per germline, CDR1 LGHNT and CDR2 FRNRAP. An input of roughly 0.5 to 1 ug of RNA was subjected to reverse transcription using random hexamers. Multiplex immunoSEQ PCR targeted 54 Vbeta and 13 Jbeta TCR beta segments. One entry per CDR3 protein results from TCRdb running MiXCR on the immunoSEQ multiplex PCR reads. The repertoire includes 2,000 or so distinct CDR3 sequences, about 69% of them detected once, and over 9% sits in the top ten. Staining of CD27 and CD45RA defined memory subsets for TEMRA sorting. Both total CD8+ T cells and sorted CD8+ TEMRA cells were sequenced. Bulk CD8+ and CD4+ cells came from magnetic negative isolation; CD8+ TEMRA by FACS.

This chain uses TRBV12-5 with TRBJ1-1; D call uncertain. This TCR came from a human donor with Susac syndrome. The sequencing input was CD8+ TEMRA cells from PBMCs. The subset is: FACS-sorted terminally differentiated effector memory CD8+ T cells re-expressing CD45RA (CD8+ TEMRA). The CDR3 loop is CASLLFTEAFF. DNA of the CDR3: TGTGCTAGTTTACTATTCACTGAAGCTTTCTTT.